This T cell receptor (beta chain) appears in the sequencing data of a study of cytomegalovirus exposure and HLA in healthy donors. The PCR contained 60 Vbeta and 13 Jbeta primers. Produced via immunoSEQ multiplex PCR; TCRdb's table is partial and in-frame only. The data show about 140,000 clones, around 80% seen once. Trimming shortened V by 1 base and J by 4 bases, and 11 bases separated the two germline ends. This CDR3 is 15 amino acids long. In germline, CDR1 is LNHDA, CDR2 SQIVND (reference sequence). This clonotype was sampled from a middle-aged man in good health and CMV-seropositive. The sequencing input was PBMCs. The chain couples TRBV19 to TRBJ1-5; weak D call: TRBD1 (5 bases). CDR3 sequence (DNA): TGTGCCAGTAGTATAGCTTCAGGGACTAATCAGCCCCAGCATTTT. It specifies CASSIASGTNQPQHF.